These T cell receptor beta chains were read from a single sample in a study of PD-1 blockade in classical Hodgkin lymphoma. Only in-frame clones appear in the TCRdb table, and some are missing; sequencing was by immunoSEQ multiplex PCR. This sample yields more than 90,000 clones, of which roughly 76% are seen a single time; around 15% belongs to the top ten. This sample comprised peripheral blood mononuclear cells (PBMCs), obtained before the second cycle of nivolumab. Receptor source: a human donor with classical Hodgkin lymphoma. CDR3s include the opening cysteine and the closing phenylalanine or tryptophan. D genes are given only for firm matches. Only part of the rows carry a size: once, few, many, or a class if the clone is expanded.

>once|TRBJ2-5|11|-|TRBV6-5
CASSSGRGQYF
TGTGCCAGCAGCTCGGGACGGGGGCAGTACTTC
>-|TRBJ1-5|14|-|TRBV2
CASSDSGAGQPQHF
TGTGCCAGCAGTGATTCTGGGGCGGGTCAGCCCCAGCATTTT
>-|TRBJ2-1|14|-|TRBV6-1
CASTERTPYNEQFF
TGTGCCAGCACTGAGCGGACTCCCTACAATGAGCAGTTCTTC
>-|TRBJ2-1|15|-|TRBV11-1
CASSLVVRAYNEQFF
TGTGCCAGCAGCTTGGTCGTAAGGGCCTACAATGAGCAGTTCTTC
>-|TRBJ1-1|13|-|TRBV2
CASSEQANTEAFF
TGTGCCAGCAGTGAACAGGCGAACACTGAAGCTTTCTTT
>-|TRBJ2-5|15|TRBD1|TRBV5-6
CASSLGDRDHGTQYF
TGTGCCAGCAGCTTGGGGGACAGGGACCATGGGACCCAGTACTTC
>once|TRBJ1-5|13|-|TRBV19
CASNGGGWQPQHF
TGTGCCAGTAATGGGGGGGGGTGGCAGCCCCAGCATTTT
>-|TRBJ2-5|14|-|TRBV7-7
CASSRTGTRETQYF
TGTGCCAGCAGTCGTACCGGGACACGAGAGACCCAGTACTTC
>few|TRBJ2-1|13|TRBD1|TRBV19
CASSWDRHNEQFF
TGTGCCAGTAGTTGGGACAGGCACAATGAGCAGTTCTTC
>few|TRBJ2-7|11|-|TRBV30
CAWSVGWEQYF
TGTGCCTGGAGTGTTGGTTGGGAGCAGTACTTC
>-|TRBJ2-1|14|TRBD1|TRBV28
CASSLDRVRNEQFF
TGTGCCAGCAGTTTAGACAGGGTTCGCAATGAGCAGTTCTTC
>once|TRBJ2-2|13|-|TRBV25-1
CASYREPTGELFF
TGTGCCAGCTACAGGGAGCCCACCGGGGAGCTGTTTTTT
>-|TRBJ2-7|16|-|TRBV7-9
CASSLTGPPASYEQYF
TGTGCCAGCAGCTTAACGGGCCCGCCGGCCTCCTACGAGCAGTACTTC
>-|TRBJ2-3|14|-|TRBV7-3
CASSQGGARDTQYF
TGTGCCAGCAGCCAAGGGGGGGCGCGAGATACGCAGTATTTT
>-|TRBJ1-2|15|-|TRBV27
CASSLIFSGFYGYTF
TGTGCCAGCAGTTTAATTTTTTCTGGGTTCTATGGCTACACCTTC
>-|TRBJ2-5|15|TRBD1|TRBV6-5
CASSYVQGAQETQYF
TGTGCCAGCAGTTACGTCCAGGGGGCCCAAGAGACCCAGTACTTC
>once|TRBJ2-5|15|-|TRBV6-5
CASSSTGTPKETQYF
TGTGCCAGCAGTTCCACCGGGACGCCGAAAGAGACCCAGTACTTC
>-|TRBJ2-5|14|TRBD2|TRBV6-5
CASRLAEPIETQYF
TGTGCCAGCAGACTAGCGGAGCCCATAGAGACCCAGTACTTC
>-|TRBJ2-7|16|-|TRBV12-2
CASRLARDRDNYEQYF
TGTGCAAGTCGCTTAGCTAGGGACAGGGACAACTACGAGCAGTACTTC
>-|TRBJ2-7|12|TRBD1|TRBV5-1
CASSLQGGEQYF
TGCGCCAGCAGCTTACAGGGGGGCGAGCAGTACTTC
>-|TRBJ2-4|16|-|TRBV18
CASSPLRGAAKNIQYF
TGTGCCAGCTCACCACTAAGGGGGGCCGCCAAAAACATTCAGTACTTC
>-|TRBJ2-7|14|-|TRBV2
CASSVGGSPYEQYF
TGTGCCAGCAGTGTAGGGGGAAGCCCCTACGAGCAGTACTTC
>-|TRBJ2-1|12|-|TRBV19
CASRDSFNEQFF
TGTGCCAGTAGGGATAGCTTCAATGAGCAGTTCTTC
>-|TRBJ2-2|14|-|TRBV19
CASTLATNTGELFF
TGTGCCAGTACATTGGCAACCAACACCGGGGAGCTGTTTTTT
>-|TRBJ2-7|16|TRBD2|TRBV27
CASSPLAPSGLYEQYF
TGTGCCAGCAGTCCGCTCGCGCCTAGCGGGCTGTACGAGCAGTACTTC
>once|TRBJ2-7|16|-|TRBV21-1
CASSKTSGRVSYEQYF
TGTGCCAGCAGCAAAACTAGCGGGAGGGTCTCCTACGAGCAGTACTTC
>-|TRBJ2-7|13|-|TRBV29-1
CSVRTDKTYEQYF
TGCAGCGTTAGGACGGACAAAACCTACGAGCAGTACTTC
>-|TRBJ1-2|13|-|TRBV30
CAWSVKGGYGYTF
TGTGCCTGGAGTGTAAAGGGAGGATATGGCTACACCTTC
>once|TRBJ2-7|15|TRBD2|TRBV19
CASSIKREGPGEQYF
TGTGCCAGTAGTATAAAGCGGGAGGGCCCGGGCGAGCAGTACTTC
>-|TRBJ1-2|17|TRBD1|TRBV7-2
CASSLGVGITGAQGYTF
TGTGCCAGCAGCTTAGGAGTAGGGATAACAGGGGCGCAGGGCTACACCTTC
>-|TRBJ1-1|12|-|TRBV7-9
CASSVRGTEAFF
TGTGCCAGCAGCGTGAGGGGCACTGAAGCTTTCTTT
>-|TRBJ2-1|16|TRBD1|TRBV6-4
CASSEAGYRGRAEQFF
TGTGCCAGCAGTGAGGCCGGTTACAGGGGGCGGGCTGAGCAGTTCTTC
>-|TRBJ2-5|16|TRBD1|TRBV4-2
CASSQALAGGQETQYF
TGTGCCAGCAGCCAAGCTTTGGCAGGGGGCCAAGAGACCCAGTACTTC
>-|TRBJ1-2|15|-|TRBV11-2
CASSLSGGFNYGYTF
TGTGCCAGCAGCCTCTCGGGGGGGTTCAACTATGGCTACACCTTC
>few|TRBJ2-7|12|-|TRBV10-1
CGFTGRNFEQYF
TGCGGATTCACGGGACGGAACTTCGAGCAGTACTTC
>-|TRBJ2-3|13|-|TRBV6-1
CASSEGFSDTQYF
TGTGCCAGCAGTGAAGGGTTTTCAGATACGCAGTATTTT
>-|TRBJ2-3|15|TRBD2|TRBV10-3
CAISEVAGSTDTQYF
TGTGCCATCAGTGAGGTAGCGGGTAGCACAGATACGCAGTATTTT